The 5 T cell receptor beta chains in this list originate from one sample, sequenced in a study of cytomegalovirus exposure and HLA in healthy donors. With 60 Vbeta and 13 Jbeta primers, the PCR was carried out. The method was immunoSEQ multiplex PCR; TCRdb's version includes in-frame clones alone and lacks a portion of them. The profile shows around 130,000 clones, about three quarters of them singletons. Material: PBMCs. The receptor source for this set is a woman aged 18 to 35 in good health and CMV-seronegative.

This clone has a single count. The CDR3 region is CASSPGLYSYEQYF. The CDR3 DNA sequence: TGTGCCAGCAGCCCGGGACTTTACTCCTACGAGCAGTACTTC. J is TRBJ2-7 and V is TRBV27; tentatively, D is TRBD2 (6 bases). This CDR3 spans 14 amino acids. The V end lost 6 bases, the J end lost 0 bases, and 12 bases lay between the germline ends. Germline CDR1 MNHEY, CDR2 SMNVEV (reference sequence).

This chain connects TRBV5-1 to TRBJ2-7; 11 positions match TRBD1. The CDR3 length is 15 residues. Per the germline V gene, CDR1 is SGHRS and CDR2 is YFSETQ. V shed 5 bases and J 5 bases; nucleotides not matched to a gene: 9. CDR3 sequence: CASSPRDRGSHEQYF. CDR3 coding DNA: TGCGCCAGCAGTCCCCGGGACAGGGGGTCCCACGAGCAGTACTTC.

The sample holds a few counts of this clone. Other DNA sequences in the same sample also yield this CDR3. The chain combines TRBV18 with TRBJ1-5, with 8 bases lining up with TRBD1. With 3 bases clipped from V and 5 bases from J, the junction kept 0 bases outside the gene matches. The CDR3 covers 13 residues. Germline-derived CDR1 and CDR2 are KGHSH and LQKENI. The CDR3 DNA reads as TGTGCCAGCTCACCGACAGGGGATCAGCCCCAGCATTTT. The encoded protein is CASSPTGDQPQHF.

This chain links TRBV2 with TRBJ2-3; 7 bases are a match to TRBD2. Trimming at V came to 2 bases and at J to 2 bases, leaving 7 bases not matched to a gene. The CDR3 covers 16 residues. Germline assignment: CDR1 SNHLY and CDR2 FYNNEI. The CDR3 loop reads CASSERASGTTDTQYF. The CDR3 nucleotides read TGTGCCAGCAGTGAAAGGGCTAGCGGCACCACAGATACGCAGTATTTT.

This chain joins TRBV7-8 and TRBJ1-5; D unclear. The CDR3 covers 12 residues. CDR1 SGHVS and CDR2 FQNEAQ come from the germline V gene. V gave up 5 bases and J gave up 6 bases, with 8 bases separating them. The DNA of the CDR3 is TGTGCCAGCAGCCCCAGCGGTCAGCCCCAGCATTTT. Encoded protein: CASSPSGQPQHF.